The 29 T cell receptor beta chains reported below all come from one sample, sequenced in a study of blood T cell repertoires in COVID-19. Produced via immunoSEQ multiplex PCR; TCRdb's table is partial and in-frame only. The table records a few hundred thousand clones, roughly 85% of them present only once. The sequencing input was PBMCs or T cells enriched from blood (not recorded which). The receptors come from a man aged 40-49 years who had recovered from COVID-19.

This clone was observed a few times. The CDR3 DNA follows: TGTGCCAGCAGACACGGACAGGGGGCGTCCAATGAGCAGTTCTTC. It yields the protein CASRHGQGASNEQFF. The J gene is TRBJ2-1, the V gene TRBV6-5; 11 nucleotides line up with TRBD1. Germline V lookup: CDR1 MNHEY, CDR2 SVGAGI. Trimming cost V 6 bases and J 6 bases; bases outside gene matches: 7. The CDR3 is 15 residues long.

The chain combines TRBV18 with TRBJ2-1, with TRBD2 matching over 8 bases. The CDR3 runs 13 residues. Germline V CDR1 and CDR2: KGHSH, LQKENI. Germline trimming cut 9 bases from V and 5 bases from J; bases unmatched to any gene: 6. CDR3 sequence reads: CASYGGANNEQFF. The CDR3 region has the DNA TGTGCCAGTTACGGGGGGGCGAACAATGAGCAGTTCTTC.

The V call is TRBV19, the J call TRBJ1-2; tentatively, D is TRBD1 (6 bases). The CDR3 extends over 13 amino acids. CDR1 is LNHDA, CDR2 SQIVND, per germline (reference sequence). Trimming took off 4 bases at V and 5 bases at J, with 11 bases between the two ends. The CDR3 sequence: CASSRGQLYGYTF. The CDR3 DNA sequence: TGTGCCAGTAGTAGGGGGCAGCTATATGGCTACACCTTC. Combining the CDR3 with reference TRBV19 and TRBJ1-2 gives the whole variable domain DGGITQSPKYLFRKEGQNVTLSCEQNLNHDAMYWYRQDPGQGLRLIYYSQIVNDFQKGDIAEGYSVSREKKESFPLTVTSAQKNPTAFYLCASSRGQLYGYTFGSGTRLTVV.

V usage is TRBV14 and J usage is TRBJ2-5; no definite D call. Germline V gives CDR1 SGHDN, CDR2 FVKESK. Trimming cost V 1 base and J 4 bases, with 16 bases left between them. This CDR3 has 16 residues. CDR3 sequence reads: CASSQVGILGRETQYF. The DNA of the CDR3 is TGTGCCAGCAGCCAAGTAGGAATATTGGGCCGAGAGACCCAGTACTTC.

This chain links TRBV7-9 with TRBJ1-3; 8 bases map to TRBD1. The CDR3 totals 15 residues. The V and J ends lost 6 bases and 3 bases, in that order; junction bases with no gene match: 7. Germline CDR1 is SEHNR and CDR2 is FQNEAQ (reference sequence). CDR3 sequence reads: CASRPGGAGGNTIYF. The DNA for the CDR3 is TGTGCCAGCAGACCAGGGGGCGCAGGTGGAAACACCATATATTTT.

This sequence joins TRBV19 and TRBJ2-1; D possibly corresponds to TRBD2 (6 bases). Germline-derived CDR1 and CDR2 are LNHDA and SQIVND (reference sequence). The V and J ends lost 9 bases and 2 bases respectively, with 14 bases between them. The CDR3 is 14 residues long. The CDR3 loop reads CASSRDWPYNEQFF. The CDR3 DNA is TGTGCCAGCAGCCGGGACTGGCCCTACAATGAGCAGTTCTTC.

This chain joins TRBV3-1 (or the pseudogene TRBV3-2) and TRBJ2-5; 12 bases are a match to TRBD2. Trimming cost V 5 bases and J 5 bases; bases outside gene matches: 6. The CDR3 has 15 residues. Germline V gene lookup returns CDR1 LGHDT and CDR2 YNNKEL (reference sequence). For the CDR3, the DNA is TGTGCCAGCAGCACTCGGACTAGCGGGAAGGAGACCCAGTACTTC. Residues: CASSTRTSGKETQYF.

This clone was detected a few times. Distinct nucleotide sequences in the sample also encode this CDR3. V usage is TRBV7-8 and J usage is TRBJ2-2; 9 positions match TRBD2. This CDR3 has 19 amino acids. Germline CDR1 SGHVS, CDR2 FQNEAQ. The V segment lost 1 base and the J segment 1 base; nucleotides outside the gene matches: 10. CDR3 nucleotide sequence: TGTGCCAGCAGCTTAGAGGGACTAGCCCTGAGAAGGAACACCGGGGAGCTGTTTTTT. Protein product: CASSLEGLALRRNTGELFF.

The chain recombines TRBV27 with TRBJ2-3, with D possibly being TRBD2 (6 bases). The CDR3 has 17 residues. V was shortened by 1 base and J by 0 bases, with 14 bases between the two germline ends. Germline CDR1 and CDR2: MNHEY and SMNVEV (reference sequence). The CDR3 here is CASSLWLEGSSTDTQYF. DNA of the CDR3: TGTGCCAGCAGTTTATGGTTGGAGGGGTCTAGCACAGATACGCAGTATTTT.

V is TRBV28 and J is TRBJ1-5; 10 bases line up with TRBD1. J gave up 4 bases and V 6 bases, and 9 bases lay outside the gene matches. CDR3 length: 16 amino acids. Per germline, CDR1 MDHEN and CDR2 SYDVKM. The chain's CDR3 is CASSPDRGRVNQPQHF. CDR3 in DNA: TGTGCCAGCAGCCCCGACAGGGGGCGAGTGAATCAGCCCCAGCATTTT.

The chain recombines TRBV5-1 with TRBJ2-7; 8 bases fit TRBD1. This CDR3 comprises 13 residues. J was trimmed by 7 bases and V by 5 bases; bases with no gene match: 8. The V gene's germline CDR1 is SGHRS and CDR2 YFSETQ. This CDR3 reads CASRFGQGGEQYF. In DNA form, the CDR3 reads TGCGCCAGCAGATTTGGACAGGGTGGGGAGCAGTACTTC.

V gene TRBV7-9 combines with J gene TRBJ2-7; TRBD2 matches at 13 bases. Germline V gene lookup returns CDR1 SEHNR and CDR2 FQNEAQ (reference sequence). The CDR3 is 15 residues long. Trimming took 5 bases from V and 4 from J; bases not matched to a gene: 5. Written as DNA, the CDR3 is TGTGCCAGCAGCAACCCACTAGCGGGAGGGTACGAGCAGTACTTC. This gives the protein CASSNPLAGGYEQYF. The whole variable domain, remainder taken from reference TRBV7-9 and TRBJ2-7, is DTGVSQNPRHKITKRGQNVTFRCDPISEHNRLYWYRQTLGQGPEFLTYFQNEAQLEKSRLLSDRFSAERPKGSFSTLEIQRTEQGDSAMYLCASSNPLAGGYEQYFGPGTRLTVT.

The chain carries TRBV2 and TRBJ1-4; TRBD1 aligns across 8 bases. The germline V gene has CDR1 SNHLY and CDR2 FYNNEI. This CDR3 comprises 18 residues. V trimming: 6 bases; J trimming: 7 bases; junction bases outside the gene matches: 19. In DNA, the CDR3 is TGTGCCAGCAGCCGAAGGGGGGGACAGGCTCCGGGAGTTGAAAAACTGTTTTTT. It specifies CASSRRGGQAPGVEKLFF.

J is TRBJ2-3 and V is TRBV7-9; weak D call: TRBD2 (6 bases). Trimming cost V 4 bases and J 7 bases, with 12 bases left between them. This CDR3 region has 13 residues. Germline V lookup: CDR1 SEHNR, CDR2 FQNEAQ (reference sequence). CDR3 nucleotides: TGTGCCAGCAGCTCGCGGGACGGAAATACGCAGTATTTT. Translation gives CASSSRDGNTQYF.

The chain employs TRBV5-3 and TRBJ2-7; a weak D match, TRBD1 (6 bases). TRBV5-3 is given ORF status, its function remaining uncertain. Trimming pared 3 bases from V and 1 base from J, leaving 17 bases between. This CDR3 contains 16 residues. DNA of the CDR3: TGTGCCAGAAGCTGGAGTGGGACAAGGTCGTCCTACGAGCAGTACTTC. Protein product: CARSWSGTRSSYEQYF.

This clone was observed once. This chain uses TRBV6-5 with TRBJ2-2; 7 bases are a match to TRBD1. The CDR3 consists of 15 residues. Trimming at V came to 6 bases and at J to 0 bases, leaving 4 bases not matched to a gene. Germline lookup yields CDR1 MNHEY and CDR2 SVGAGI. The CDR3 nucleotides read TGTGCCAGCAGGATGGGACAGACGAACACCGGGGAGCTGTTTTTT. Protein sequence: CASRMGQTNTGELFF.

V gene TRBV13 combines with J gene TRBJ1-1; unclear D gene. Germline V gene lookup returns CDR1 PRHDT and CDR2 FYEKMQ (reference sequence). The CDR3 spans 14 residues. The germline V and J ends were trimmed by 0 bases and 6 bases, with 11 bases remaining between them. In DNA form, the CDR3 reads TGTGCCAGCAGCTTAGGTTCGAGGGCTGCTGAAGCTTTCTTT. Translated: CASSLGSRAAEAFF.

The rearrangement joins TRBV6-5 to TRBJ2-3, with 7 bases fitting TRBD2. Per the germline V gene, CDR1 is MNHEY and CDR2 is SVGAGI. V lost 0 bases and J lost 1; bases outside the gene matches: 4. The CDR3 runs to 16 residues. The CDR3, as DNA: TGTGCCAGCAGTTACTCCTCTAGCGGAGGCACAGATACGCAGTATTTT. Amino acids: CASSYSSSGGTDTQYF.

The sample holds a few counts of this clone. The genes are TRBV28 and TRBJ1-2, with a possible D match to TRBD1 (6 bases). The germline V gene encodes CDR1 MDHEN and CDR2 SYDVKM. V lost 3 bases to trimming and J lost 8 bases, with 13 bases between them. CDR3 length: 13 residues. CDR3 protein: CASSLWQGRGYTF. CDR3 nucleotides: TGTGCCAGCAGTTTGTGGCAGGGGCGAGGCTACACCTTC.

The chain uses TRBV18 and TRBJ2-3; TRBD2 matches at 7 bases. CDR3 length: 16 amino acids. Germline values: CDR1 KGHSH, CDR2 LQKENI. V dropped 3 bases and J dropped 2; count of bases not matched to a gene: 8. The CDR3 nucleotides are TGTGCCAGCTCACCGGGATGGAGCGGGGCCACAGATACGCAGTATTTT. It translates to CASSPGWSGATDTQYF.

V is TRBV27 and J is TRBJ1-6, with TRBD1 as a possible D gene (5 bases). Looked up from germline, CDR1 is MNHEY and CDR2 is SMNVEV (reference sequence). V dropped 6 bases and J dropped 7 bases, with 19 bases sitting between them. This CDR3 comprises 16 residues. CDR3 protein: CASSSLYAGPNSPLHF. The CDR3 DNA reads as TGTGCCAGCAGCTCACTATACGCGGGACCCAATTCACCCCTCCACTTT.

V is TRBV11-2 and J is TRBJ2-7; 9 positions match TRBD1. Germline V gene sequence: CDR1 SGHAT, CDR2 FQNNGV. The CDR3 covers 15 residues. The ends lost 5 bases at V and 3 bases at J; junction bases unmatched: 8. The CDR3 sequence is CASSLLGQGFYEQYF. CDR3 nucleotide sequence: TGTGCCAGCAGCCTTCTGGGACAGGGATTCTACGAGCAGTACTTC.

CDR3 sequence: CASSPGGVGSPLHF. CDR3 nucleotides: TGCGCCAGCAGCCCTGGGGGCGTGGGTTCACCCCTCCACTTT. The V call is TRBV5-1, the J call TRBJ1-6, with a possible D match to TRBD1 (6 bases). The CDR3 spans 14 residues. Germline CDR1 SGHRS, CDR2 YFSETQ. Trimming took 4 bases from V and 9 from J, leaving 14 bases between them.

The CDR3 here is CASRRTESYTDTQYF. CDR3 bases: TGTGCCAGCAGACGGACAGAGTCTTACACAGATACGCAGTATTTT. V and J are TRBV2 and TRBJ2-3; a possible D gene is TRBD1 (6 bases). The CDR3 is 15 amino acids. Trimming shortened V by 6 bases and J by 2 bases, and 15 bases separated the two germline ends. The germline CDR1 and CDR2 sequences are SNHLY and FYNNEI.

The rearrangement links TRBV7-9 to TRBJ2-1; tentatively, D is TRBD1 (6 bases). The V gene's germline CDR1 is SEHNR and CDR2 FQNEAQ (reference sequence). V shed 3 bases and J shed 2 bases, with 11 bases lying between them. The CDR3 runs to 15 residues. The CDR3 loop reads CASSFRDTPYNEQFF. CDR3 DNA: TGTGCCAGCAGCTTCCGGGACACCCCCTACAATGAGCAGTTCTTC.

The chain carries TRBV30 and TRBJ2-7; 9 bases map to TRBD2. The CDR3 runs 14 residues. V lost 7 bases and J lost 11; bases outside the gene matches: 18. The germline gives CDR1 GTSNPN, CDR2 SVGIG (reference sequence). The CDR3 reads CALRLAGSSRREYF. The CDR3 DNA reads TGTGCCTTGCGGCTAGCGGGGAGTAGTCGTAGGGAGTACTTC.

The J gene is TRBJ1-6, the V gene TRBV5-4, with D perhaps matching TRBD1 (5 bases). CDR1 is SGHNT and CDR2 is YYREEE in the germline V gene (reference sequence). Trimming shortened V by 0 bases and J by 9 bases, and 10 bases separated the two germline ends. The length of the CDR3 is 14 residues. CDR3 coding DNA: TGTGCCAGCAGCTTGGAGGGGTGGACTTCACCCCTCCACTTT. Its protein is CASSLEGWTSPLHF.

V is TRBV5-5 and J is TRBJ2-2, with no clear D. V was clipped by 0 bases and J by 15 bases, with 15 bases between them. This CDR3 comprises 13 residues. Germline V gives CDR1 SGHKS, CDR2 YYEKEE (reference sequence). The DNA for the CDR3 is TGTGCCAGCAGCTTGGAGCCAGGAAGTGATATGTTTTTT. Its protein product is CASSLEPGSDMFF.

The chain has TRBV19 and TRBJ2-1; 16 bases align to TRBD2. The length of the CDR3 is 17 residues. The V gene end was trimmed by 3 bases and the J gene end by 7 bases; junction bases not matched to a gene: 6. CDR1 and CDR2 (germline): LNHDA, SQIVND (reference sequence). The CDR3 DNA reads TGTGCCAGTAGTATCGGCGGGACTAGCGGGAGGGGTAATGAGCAGTTCTTC. This encodes CASSIGGTSGRGNEQFF.